This T cell receptor (beta chain) was sequenced for a study of cytomegalovirus exposure and HLA in healthy donors. Study-level results: Later analysis demonstrated an association between a missense DCLRE1C variant and TCR beta V- and J-gene trimming. The listing of 150 to 200 TCR beta chains classed them as cytomegalovirus-associated. Available immune exposure information covered CMV serostatus only.

This CDR3 has 15 amino acids. Germline-derived CDR1 and CDR2 are MNHEY and SVGAGI. With 8 bases removed from V and 3 bases from J, the gap between germline ends came to 19 bases. A note on this clone: What it binds is unknown.

The PCR was carried out with 60 Vbeta primers and 13 Jbeta primers. Per the authors' pipeline: Per a later analysis, the number of unique TCR beta chains was approximately 73 million, of which 9 million to 12 million were shared. Profiling relied on immunoSEQ multiplex PCR, and the TCRdb table lists in-frame clones only, not all of them. That table gives V, J and clone size, and the DNA gave D and trimming. The data show over 65,000 clones, with approximately 71% seen just once and around 7% held by the top ten. The V call is TRBV6-5, the J call TRBJ2-5, with D perhaps TRBD1 (5 bases). The source material was PBMCs. The receptor was derived from a woman between 35 and 50 years old in good health and CMV-seronegative. The CDR3 spells CASLAGVGREETQYF. In DNA, the CDR3 is TGTGCCAGCCTCGCAGGCGTGGGCAGGGAAGAGACCCAGTACTTC.